The 6 T cell receptor beta chains listed next were all sequenced from one sample in a study of cytomegalovirus exposure and HLA in healthy donors. Primers: 60 Vbeta forward and 13 Jbeta reverse. Profiling relied on immunoSEQ multiplex PCR, and the TCRdb table lists in-frame clones only, not all of them. The sample records approximately 190,000 clones, 75% to 80% being singletons. Source material: PBMCs. Source of these receptors: a woman in her twenties or thirties in good health and CMV-seropositive.

This clone was picked up one time. The gene calls are TRBV5-1 and TRBJ2-5; 11 nucleotides match TRBD2. The end of the DNA aligns better with TRBJ2-7, so the J call may be wrong. Germline CDR1 reads SGHRS; CDR2 reads YFSETQ. This CDR3 contains 15 residues. The CDR3 spells CASSFGLAGTYEQYF. As DNA, the CDR3 is TGCGCCAGCAGCTTTGGACTAGCGGGCACCTACGAGCAGTACTTC.

This clone has more than one count but fewer than ten. The chain employs TRBV4-1 and TRBJ2-1; 10 nucleotides match TRBD2. The V gene end was trimmed by 3 bases and the J gene end by 7 bases; junction bases not matched to a gene: 6. Germline V gene lookup returns CDR1 MGHRA and CDR2 YSYEKL. This CDR3 has 15 amino acids. In DNA, the CDR3 is TGCGCCAGCAGCCAGGAGGCTAGCGGGAGTAATGAGCAGTTCTTC. Amino acid sequence: CASSQEASGSNEQFF.

The CDR3 spells CSVGTGRGTEAFF. CDR3 coding DNA: TGCAGCGTGGGGACCGGGAGGGGCACTGAAGCTTTCTTT. The chain combines TRBV29-1 with TRBJ1-1; a possible D gene is TRBD1 (5 bases). The CDR3 runs to 13 residues. Germline loops: CDR1 SQVTM, CDR2 ANQGSEA. V lost 6 bases, J lost 4 bases, and 15 bases lay in between.

This chain connects TRBV9 to TRBJ2-5, with 12 positions matching TRBD2. V shed 3 bases, J shed 5 bases, and the junction held 5 bases outside the gene matches. Germline CDR1 and CDR2: SGDLS and YYNGEE. The CDR3 has 15 amino acids. The CDR3 nucleotides are TGTGCCAGCAGCGGTACTAGCGGGGGGTTGGAGACCCAGTACTTC. Amino acids: CASSGTSGGLETQYF.

The table lists this clone with a few counts. The V gene is TRBV9, the J gene TRBJ1-3, with a tentative D call TRBD1 (5 bases). Trimming left V 3 bases short and J 4 bases short, with 11 bases between. The CDR3 is 14 residues long. Per the germline V gene, CDR1 is SGDLS and CDR2 is YYNGEE. CDR3 in amino acids: CASSAGQGGNTIYF. CDR3 coding DNA: TGTGCCAGCAGCGCAGGGCAGGGCGGAAACACCATATATTTT.

V usage is TRBV30 and J usage is TRBJ1-3; 8 nucleotides agree with TRBD1. Germline CDR1 GTSNPN, CDR2 SVGIG (reference sequence). The CDR3 covers 15 residues. V gave up 1 base and J gave up 3 bases; unmatched junction bases: 5. CDR3 residues: CAWSEWTGNGNTIYF. The CDR3 bases are TGTGCCTGGAGTGAATGGACAGGGAATGGAAACACCATATATTTT. Full variable domain (outside the CDR3, taken from reference TRBV30 and TRBJ1-3): SQTIHQWPATLVQPVGSPLSLECTVEGTSNPNLYWYRQAAGRGLQLLFYSVGIGQISSEVPQNLSASRPQDRQFILSSKKLLLSDSGFYLCAWSEWTGNGNTIYFGEGSWLTVV.